This T cell receptor (beta chain) was captured by sequencing in a study of blood T cell repertoires in COVID-19 (dated by TCRdb to 2020 to 2021). About the investigation overall: Samples from collaborators originated in the United States, Italy and Spain and spanned both the acute and convalescent phases of COVID-19. The material from the prospective study consisted of cDNA or gDNA derived from T cells, B-cell-depleted T cells, or PBMCs. Subjects who had been exposed to COVID-19, were actively infected with it, or had recovered from it provided the deeply sampled blood TCRbeta repertoires that made up the dataset. The repertoires were made available in a free public database intended to serve as a resource for research on the immune response to SARS-CoV-2. The samples were drawn from two sources: the first 160 participants of the ongoing ImmuneRACE study, and 1,254 subjects contributed by 6 global collaborators. Nearly every sample came with metadata listing a de-identified subject ID, COVID-19 status, age in years and sex. Where available, HLA class I and class II types were obtained from metadata supplied by the sample provider rather than from assay-based typing. What the research found in general, with its limitations: Clinical and demographic metadata were provided uncurated, with the amount varying by source and participant.

Collaborating institutions collected whole blood in K2EDTA tubes following their own protocols. For TCRbeta analysis, collaborators shipped samples in one of three forms: frozen whole blood, isolated PBMCs, or DNA extracted from either of those sample types. CDR1 LGHDT and CDR2 YNNKEL were looked up in the germline V gene (reference sequence). The CDR3 numbers 16 residues from cysteine through phenylalanine. Just CDR3 DNA is preserved here, 48 bases in frame from base 1. V is pared back by 1 base and J by 0 bases, with 13 bases lying between the germline termini. The immunoSEQ Assay, a bias-controlled multiplex PCR, was used to amplify TCRbeta CDR3 regions from genomic DNA. Concerning the study's data processing: The number of nucleated cells in each sample was estimated by amplification of reference gene primers within the assay. To quantify the absolute abundance of each unique TCRbeta CDR3 rearrangement, sequence reads were collapsed and filtered. Productive Simpson clonality was computed per sample as the square root of Simpson's diversity index over productive rearrangements. TCRdb took over this immuneACCESS table, retaining in-frame rearrangements with V and J assigned. Such tables are incomplete; in checked studies, under half of the missing clones stem from an unresolved V gene, and the remainder is unexplained. V, J and clone size are those of that table, while D and trimming were read from the DNA. Counted in this sample were about 45,000 clones; approximately 86% of them appeared once. The biggest ten clones account for 8.2% of the sample.

With respect to this clone: No antigen is known for it. Base qualities were left out, and no much larger clone turns up one base away.

Sequencing used peripheral blood. The origin of this receptor is a man aged 80 or over in a cohort sampled during active COVID-19. This sequence uses TRBV3-1 (or the pseudogene TRBV3-2) and TRBJ2-7; the D gene cannot be named for sure. Here the CDR3 is given as CASSQGHGSLSYEQYF. The DNA is as follows: TGTGCCAGCAGCCAAGGACACGGATCTCTCTCCTACGAGCAGTACTTC.